These 5 T cell receptor beta chains share one sample of origin, sequenced in a study of metastatic and nonmetastatic thyroid tumors. MiXCR reprocessed the PCR reads for TCRdb. The sample carries approximately 25,000 clones, approximately 16% recorded once. Patients underwent thyroid surgery, and none had received any treatment before it. Sequenced input: blood. These receptors originate from a male donor with papillary thyroid cancer or a benign thyroid nodule (not recorded which). Some clones in this sample may be carry-over from other donors' samples.

At least ten counts were recorded for this clone. The rearrangement joins TRBV20-1 to TRBJ2-7; 9 bases map to TRBD1. Germline V gene data show CDR1 as DFQATT and CDR2 as SNEGSKA (reference sequence). V lost 1 base, J lost 4 bases, and 5 bases stayed unmatched. CDR3 length: 14 residues. In DNA form, the CDR3 reads TGCAGTGCTAGAGCCGGGACAGGGTGGTACGAGCAGTACTTC. Translation: CSARAGTGWYEQYF.

This clone has a count of ten or more. This chain links TRBV28 with TRBJ2-5; maybe TRBD1 (6 bases). CDR1 and CDR2 (germline): MDHEN, SYDVKM. This CDR3 is built from 13 residues. With 9 bases removed from V and 2 bases from J, the gap between germline ends came to 13 bases. CDR3: CASIRTEQETQYF. CDR3 DNA: TGTGCCAGTATACGGACAGAGCAAGAGACCCAGTACTTC.

This clone was observed at least ten times. This chain uses TRBV7-3 with TRBJ2-1, with 8 bases lining up with TRBD1. CDR3 length: 17 amino acids. The junction had 15 bases not matched to a gene; V was cut back by 5 bases and J by 6 bases. Germline CDR1 reads SGHTA; CDR2 reads FQGTGA. The CDR3 DNA sequence: TGTGCCAGCAGCCCCTCCCCCACAGGGGGTGTCGGCAATGAGCAGTTCTTC. Its protein is CASSPSPTGGVGNEQFF.

In its sample, this clone was seen many times. The J gene is TRBJ2-3, the V gene TRBV6-1, with D perhaps matching TRBD1 (6 bases). The CDR3 covers 16 residues. Trimming removed 6 bases at V and 3 bases at J, with 19 bases between. From germline, CDR1 is MNHNS and CDR2 SASEGT. In DNA, the CDR3 is TGTGCCAGCAGGGTGGCGGAGACAACAGGGACAGATACGCAGTATTTT. Its translation: CASRVAETTGTDTQYF.

In this sample, this clone is medium-sized (0.01 to 0.1%). This sequence joins TRBV27 and TRBJ1-1; 8 positions match TRBD1. Germline V lookup: CDR1 MNHEY, CDR2 SMNVEV (reference sequence). The CDR3 spans 11 residues. The V gene end was trimmed by 6 bases and the J gene end by 8 bases; junction bases not matched to a gene: 2. CDR3 nucleotide sequence: TGTGCCAGCAGAAGACAGGGGGAAGCTTTCTTT. This codes for CASRRQGEAFF.